This T cell receptor beta chain came from a study of blood T cell repertoires in COVID-19. For the study at large: Acute and convalescent COVID-19 specimens originated in the United States, Italy and Spain.

Trimming took 8 bases from V and 0 from J, leaving 5 bases between them. There are 11 residues in the CDR3. Germline V gives CDR1 ENHRY, CDR2 SYGVKD. The authors' processing: Amplification with reference gene primers provided the estimates of nucleated cell counts. This table comes from immunoSEQ multiplex PCR, and its TCRdb copy is limited to in-frame clones, with some not included. The D gene and trimming were derived from the DNA, and the V and J assignments and clone size from that table. The sample includes some 74,000 clones, 80% of them seen just once. This clone was observed once. The receptor comes from a human donor in a cohort sampled during active COVID-19. The sample consisted of peripheral blood. This rearrangement joins TRBV10-3 to TRBJ2-7; D ambiguous. CDR3 loop: CAISSSYEQYV. The CDR3 DNA is TGTGCCATCTCCAGCTCCTACGAGCAGTACGTC.